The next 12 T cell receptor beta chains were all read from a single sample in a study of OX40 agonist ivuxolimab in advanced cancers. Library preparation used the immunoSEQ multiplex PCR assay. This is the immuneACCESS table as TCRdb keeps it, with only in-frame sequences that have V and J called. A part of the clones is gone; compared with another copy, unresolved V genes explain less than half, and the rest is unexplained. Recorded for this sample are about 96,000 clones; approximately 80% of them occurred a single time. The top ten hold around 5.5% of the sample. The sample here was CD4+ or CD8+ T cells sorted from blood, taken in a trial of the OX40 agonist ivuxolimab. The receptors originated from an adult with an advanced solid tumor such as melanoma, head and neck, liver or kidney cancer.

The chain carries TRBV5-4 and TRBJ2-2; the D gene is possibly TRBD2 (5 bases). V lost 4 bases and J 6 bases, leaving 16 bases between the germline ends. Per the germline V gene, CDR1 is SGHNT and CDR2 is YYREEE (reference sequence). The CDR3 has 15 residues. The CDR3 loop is CASSLRTGMAGELFF. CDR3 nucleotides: TGTGCCAGCAGCCTTAGGACCGGGATGGCCGGGGAGCTGTTTTTT. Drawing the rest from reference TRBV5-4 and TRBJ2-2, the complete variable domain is ETGVTQSPTHLIKTRGQQVTLRCSSQSGHNTVSWYQQALGQGPQFIFQYYREEENGRGNFPPRFSGLQFPNYSSELNVNALELDDSALYLCASSLRTGMAGELFFGEGSRLTVL.

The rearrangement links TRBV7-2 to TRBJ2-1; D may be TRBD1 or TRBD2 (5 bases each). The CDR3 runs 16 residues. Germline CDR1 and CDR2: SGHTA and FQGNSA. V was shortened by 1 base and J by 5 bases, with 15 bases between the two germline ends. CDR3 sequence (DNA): TGTGCCAGCAGCTTAGTACCGGGGATCAGGGACAATGAGCAGTTCTTC. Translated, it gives CASSLVPGIRDNEQFF.

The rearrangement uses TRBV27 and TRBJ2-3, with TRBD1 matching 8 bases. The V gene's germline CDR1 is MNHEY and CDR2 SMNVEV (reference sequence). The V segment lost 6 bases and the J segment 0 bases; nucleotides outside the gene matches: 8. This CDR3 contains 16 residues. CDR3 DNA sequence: TGTGCCAGCAGCCCTCGACAGGGGCCTAGCACAGATACGCAGTATTTT. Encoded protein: CASSPRQGPSTDTQYF.

The CDR3 here is CASSTDGTSNTGELFF. CDR3 nucleotide sequence: TGTGCCAGCAGCACCGACGGGACCTCGAACACCGGGGAGCTGTTTTTT. The genes are TRBV5-6 and TRBJ2-2; D might be TRBD1 or TRBD2, each matching 5 bases. Germline-derived CDR1 and CDR2 are SGHDT and YYEEEE. CDR3 length: 16 residues. The V end was cut by 4 bases, the J end by 0 bases, with 13 bases between.

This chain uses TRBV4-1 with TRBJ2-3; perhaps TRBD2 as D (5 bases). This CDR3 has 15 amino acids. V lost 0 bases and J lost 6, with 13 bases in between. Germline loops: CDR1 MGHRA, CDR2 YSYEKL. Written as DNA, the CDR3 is TGCGCCAGCAGCCAAGATTGGGATCCGGGGGATACGCAGTATTTT. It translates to CASSQDWDPGDTQYF.

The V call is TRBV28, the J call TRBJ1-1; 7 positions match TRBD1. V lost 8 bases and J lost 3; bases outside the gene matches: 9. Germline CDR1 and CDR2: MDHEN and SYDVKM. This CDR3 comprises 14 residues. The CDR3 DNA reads TGTGCCAGCCCCGCCAGGGGGAGAGACACTGAAGCTTTCTTT. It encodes CASPARGRDTEAFF.

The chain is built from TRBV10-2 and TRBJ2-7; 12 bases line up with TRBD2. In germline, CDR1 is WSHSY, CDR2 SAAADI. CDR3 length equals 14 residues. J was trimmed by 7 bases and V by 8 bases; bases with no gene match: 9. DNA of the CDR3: TGCGCCAGCTCTACTAGCGGGAGGCTGAGAGAGCAGTACTTC. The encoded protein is CASSTSGRLREQYF.

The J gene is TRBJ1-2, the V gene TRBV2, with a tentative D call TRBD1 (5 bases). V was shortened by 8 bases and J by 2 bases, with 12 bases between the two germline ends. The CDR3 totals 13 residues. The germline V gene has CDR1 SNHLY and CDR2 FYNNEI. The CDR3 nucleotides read TGTGCCAGCGGGGGACGGGACAACTATGGCTACACCTTC. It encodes CASGGRDNYGYTF.

CDR3 sequence: CASSPGLTVHEQYF. The CDR3 DNA reads as TGTGCCAGCAGCCCGGGCCTCACAGTCCACGAGCAGTACTTC. This chain uses TRBV9 with TRBJ2-7; no definite D call. The CDR3 loop spans 14 amino acids. Per germline, CDR1 SGDLS and CDR2 YYNGEE. Trimming shortened V by 4 bases and J by 5 bases, and 16 bases separated the two germline ends.

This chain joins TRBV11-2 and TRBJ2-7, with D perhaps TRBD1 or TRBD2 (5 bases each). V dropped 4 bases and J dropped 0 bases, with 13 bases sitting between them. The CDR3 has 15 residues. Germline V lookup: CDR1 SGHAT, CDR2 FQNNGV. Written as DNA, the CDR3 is TGTGCCAGCAGCTCGGGGACGGGTAGCTCCTACGAGCAGTACTTC. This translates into CASSSGTGSSYEQYF.

As DNA, the CDR3 is TGTGCCAGTAGTTCTCAGCCAGGGATCTATGGCTACACCTTC. Its translation: CASSSQPGIYGYTF. The chain joins TRBV19 to TRBJ1-2, with D perhaps matching TRBD1 (5 bases). Germline V gives CDR1 LNHDA, CDR2 SQIVND (reference sequence). This CDR3 comprises 14 residues. The V end was cut by 5 bases, the J end by 4 bases, with 14 bases between.

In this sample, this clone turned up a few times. CDR3 nucleotide sequence: TGTGCCACCAGCAGAAACTCCTATGGCTACACCTTC. Translation: CATSRNSYGYTF. The gene calls are TRBV15 and TRBJ1-2; D is ambiguous. Germline CDR1 reads LNHNV; CDR2 reads YYDKDF (reference sequence). This CDR3 is 12 amino acids long. Deletions cut 2 bases from V and 4 bases from J, with 5 bases between.